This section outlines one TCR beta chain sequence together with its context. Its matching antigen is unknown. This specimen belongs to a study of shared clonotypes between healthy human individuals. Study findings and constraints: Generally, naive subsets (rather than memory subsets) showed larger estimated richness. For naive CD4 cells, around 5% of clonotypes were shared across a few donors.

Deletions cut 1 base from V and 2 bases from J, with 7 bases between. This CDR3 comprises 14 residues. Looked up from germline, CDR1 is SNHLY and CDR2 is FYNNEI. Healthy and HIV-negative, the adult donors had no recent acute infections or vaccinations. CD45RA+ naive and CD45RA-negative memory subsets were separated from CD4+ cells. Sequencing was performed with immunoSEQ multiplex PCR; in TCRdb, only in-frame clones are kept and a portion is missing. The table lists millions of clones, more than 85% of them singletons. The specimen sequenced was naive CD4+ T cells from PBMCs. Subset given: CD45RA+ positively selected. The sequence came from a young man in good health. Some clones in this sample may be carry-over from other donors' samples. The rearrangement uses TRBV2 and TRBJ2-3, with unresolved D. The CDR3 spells CASSEVSYTDTQYF. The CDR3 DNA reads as TGTGCCAGCAGTGAAGTCAGCTACACAGATACGCAGTATTTT.